This TCR beta chain comes out of a study of cytomegalovirus exposure and HLA in healthy donors. The wider study: Out of approximately 170 million T cells, an earlier analysis found some 120 million unique TCR beta sequences in total.

The study ran its PCR with 60 Vbeta and 13 Jbeta primers. TCRdb's table, derived via immunoSEQ multiplex PCR, lists solely in-frame clones and lacks some. The sample lists under 100,000 clones; approximately 70% were seen once. A note on this clone: Its target is not known.

General study points: Associated with cytomegalovirus, according to the listing, were about 160 TCR beta chains. Fewer N-insertions than the roughly 700-donor mean were reportedly shown by an Asian-associated ancestry cluster in a later analysis.

The CDR3 is 14 amino acids. The V and J ends lost 6 bases and 5 bases respectively, with 17 bases between them. Germline CDR1 reads SGHNT; CDR2 reads YYREEE (reference sequence). This rearrangement joins TRBV5-4 to TRBJ2-5; D is unresolved. The origin of this receptor is a woman aged 50 to 60 in good health and CMV-seropositive. The material sequenced was PBMCs. DNA of the CDR3: TGTGCCAGCACCGCTGCACGTCAGGCGGAGACCCAGTACTTC. The encoded protein is CASTAARQAETQYF.